These T cell receptor beta chains were read from a single sample in a study of blood T cell repertoires in COVID-19. The method was immunoSEQ multiplex PCR; TCRdb's version includes in-frame clones alone and lacks a portion of them. The table has 210,000 or so clones, about 91% seen once. What was sequenced was peripheral blood. The receptors here all came from a man aged 25 to 45 with acute or convalescent COVID-19. Both conserved end residues are part of each CDR3. D genes are given only for firm matches. Some rows have no size entry. The others give once, few or many, or a class for an expanded clone.

>TRBV5-5|.|.|TRBJ1-3
CASSLAAHLSGNTIYF
TGTGCCAGCAGCTTGGCCGCGCACCTCTCTGGAAACACCATATATTTT
>TRBV3-1/TRBV3-2|.|.|TRBJ1-5
CASSQTRNQPQHF
TGTGCCAGCAGCCAAACACGAAATCAGCCCCAGCATTTT
>TRBV18|.|few|TRBJ1-1
CASSGVGTEAFF
TGTGCCAGCTCAGGAGTAGGCACTGAAGCTTTCTTT
>TRBV9|TRBD1|.|TRBJ2-5
CASSVATGGRETQYF
TGTGCCAGCAGCGTAGCTACAGGGGGCCGGGAGACCCAGTACTTC
>TRBV6-5|TRBD1|.|TRBJ1-2
CASSLDRGVGYTF
TGTGCCAGCAGTCTCGACAGGGGAGTTGGCTACACCTTC
>TRBV6-6|TRBD1|.|TRBJ1-6
CASRDRAESYSPLHF
TGTGCCAGCAGGGACAGGGCCGAGTCCTATTCACCCCTCCACTTT
>TRBV6-6|.|once|TRBJ2-5
CASSYRGRAQETQYF
TGTGCCAGCAGTTACAGAGGCAGGGCCCAAGAGACCCAGTACTTC
>TRBV9|TRBD1|few|TRBJ1-3
CASSAEGQGNTIYF
TGTGCCAGCAGCGCGGAGGGACAGGGAAACACCATATATTTT
>TRBV10-3|TRBD2|few|TRBJ2-7
CASGGPYEQYF
TGTGCCAGCGGGGGGCCTTACGAGCAGTACTTC
>TRBV28|TRBD2|.|TRBJ2-3
CASSSPGLAGGGADTQYF
TGTGCCAGCAGTTCCCCGGGACTAGCGGGAGGTGGGGCAGATACGCAGTATTTT
>TRBV4-1|.|.|TRBJ2-1
CASSQGDSRRSEQFF
TGCGCCAGCAGCCAAGGTGACTCACGTCGTAGTGAGCAGTTCTTC
>TRBV5-1|.|.|TRBJ2-7
CASSQAGLTYEQYF
TGCGCCAGCAGCCAAGCAGGGCTCACCTACGAGCAGTACTTC
>TRBV7-2|TRBD1|once|TRBJ1-5
CASSWTGTANQPQHF
TGTGCCAGCAGCTGGACCGGGACAGCTAATCAGCCCCAGCATTTT
>TRBV4-2|.|.|TRBJ2-7
CASSQDSTSYEQYF
TGTGCCAGCAGCCAAGATAGCACCTCCTACGAGCAGTACTTC
>TRBV2|.|.|TRBJ2-3
CARRGASGTDTQYF
TGTGCCAGGCGCGGGGCGTCGGGCACAGATACGCAGTATTTT
>TRBV25-1|TRBD1|once|TRBJ2-7
CASSPGQGSYEQYF
TGTGCCAGCAGCCCGGGACAGGGTTCCTACGAGCAGTACTTC
>TRBV28|TRBD1|.|TRBJ1-2
CASRGRGDYGYTF
TGTGCCAGCAGGGGCAGGGGGGACTATGGCTACACCTTC
>TRBV7-8|TRBD2|.|TRBJ2-5
CASSLGLAGGSYGETQYF
TGTGCCAGCAGCTTAGGACTAGCGGGGGGTAGCTATGGGGAGACCCAGTACTTC
>TRBV7-9|TRBD2|.|TRBJ2-2
CASRTSGGMFF
TGTGCCAGCAGAACCTCCGGGGGGATGTTTTTT
>TRBV28|.|.|TRBJ1-3
CASSANQGSGNTIYF
TGTGCCAGCAGTGCAAACCAGGGATCTGGAAACACCATATATTTT
>TRBV11-3|.|.|TRBJ2-7
CASSQGHLYEQYF
TGTGCCAGCAGCCAGGGACACCTCTACGAGCAGTACTTC
>TRBV10-3|TRBD1|.|TRBJ1-4
CASKGQGASEKLFF
TGTGCCTCCAAAGGCCAGGGGGCATCTGAAAAACTGTTTTTT
>TRBV7-9|TRBD1|.|TRBJ2-2
CASVLQGAYDTGELFF
TGTGCCAGCGTACTACAGGGGGCATACGACACCGGGGAGCTGTTTTTT
>TRBV5-4|.|.|TRBJ2-3
CASSTAGRMIFSTDTQYF
TGTGCCAGCAGCACCGCGGGACGGATGATCTTTAGCACAGATACGCAGTATTTT
>TRBV20-1|.|.|TRBJ2-1
CSAWSLGEQFF
TGCAGTGCTTGGTCCTTGGGCGAGCAGTTCTTC
>TRBV19|.|.|TRBJ2-1
CASSSQAREQFF
TGTGCCAGTAGTTCCCAGGCAAGGGAGCAGTTCTTC
>TRBV2|TRBD1|once|TRBJ1-2
CASSVTGVEGYTF
TGTGCCAGCAGTGTGACAGGGGTGGAAGGCTACACCTTC
>TRBV6-5|.|.|TRBJ1-5
CASRRQAYSNQPQHF
TGTGCCAGCAGACGACAGGCCTATAGCAATCAGCCCCAGCATTTT
>TRBV6-5|TRBD2|.|TRBJ2-3
CASSSRSSGGPDTQYF
TGTGCCAGCAGTTCCCGGAGTAGCGGGGGGCCAGATACGCAGTATTTT
>TRBV28|TRBD1|.|TRBJ1-5
CASSLGTGASLGQPQHF
TGTGCCAGCAGTTTAGGGACAGGTGCCTCTTTAGGCCAGCCCCAGCATTTT
>TRBV2|.|.|TRBJ1-1
CASSPRQSLNTEAFF
TGTGCCAGCAGCCCTAGACAGAGCCTGAACACTGAAGCTTTCTTT
>TRBV6-5|.|.|TRBJ1-4
CASSYLNEKLFF
TGTGCCAGCAGTTACCTTAATGAAAAACTGTTTTTT
>TRBV19|TRBD2|.|TRBJ2-1
CASSNSGGVQQFF
TGTGCCAGTAGCAACAGCGGGGGGGTGCAGCAGTTCTTC
>TRBV19|.|.|TRBJ1-5
CASSRDRRDKGNQPQHF
TGTGCCAGTAGCCGTGATAGACGGGACAAAGGCAATCAGCCCCAGCATTTT
>TRBV28|TRBD2|.|TRBJ2-2
CASRREGITNTGELFF
TGTGCCAGCAGGCGGGAGGGGATAACGAACACCGGGGAGCTGTTTTTT
>TRBV6-2/TRBV6-3|TRBD2|.|TRBJ2-5
CASSQLAEQETQYF
TGTGCCAGCAGTCAACTAGCGGAACAAGAGACCCAGTACTTC
>TRBV5-1|TRBD1|.|TRBJ2-7
CATSRGTGYEQYF
TGCGCCACCTCCCGCGGGACAGGCTACGAGCAGTACTTC
>TRBV6-5|TRBD1|.|TRBJ2-7
CASRPGTGSSYEQYF
TGTGCCAGCAGACCCGGGACAGGGTCGAGCTACGAGCAGTACTTC
>TRBV11-3|.|.|TRBJ2-2
CASSLTAANTGELFF
TGTGCCAGCAGCTTAACTGCTGCGAACACCGGGGAGCTGTTTTTT
>TRBV27|.|.|TRBJ2-3
CASRGGGVVSTDTQYF
TGTGCCAGCAGAGGGGGCGGGGTCGTTTCCACAGATACGCAGTATTTT
>TRBV14|.|once|TRBJ2-7
CASSPTTGGGYEQYF
TGTGCCAGCAGCCCGACTACAGGGGGAGGGTACGAGCAGTACTTC